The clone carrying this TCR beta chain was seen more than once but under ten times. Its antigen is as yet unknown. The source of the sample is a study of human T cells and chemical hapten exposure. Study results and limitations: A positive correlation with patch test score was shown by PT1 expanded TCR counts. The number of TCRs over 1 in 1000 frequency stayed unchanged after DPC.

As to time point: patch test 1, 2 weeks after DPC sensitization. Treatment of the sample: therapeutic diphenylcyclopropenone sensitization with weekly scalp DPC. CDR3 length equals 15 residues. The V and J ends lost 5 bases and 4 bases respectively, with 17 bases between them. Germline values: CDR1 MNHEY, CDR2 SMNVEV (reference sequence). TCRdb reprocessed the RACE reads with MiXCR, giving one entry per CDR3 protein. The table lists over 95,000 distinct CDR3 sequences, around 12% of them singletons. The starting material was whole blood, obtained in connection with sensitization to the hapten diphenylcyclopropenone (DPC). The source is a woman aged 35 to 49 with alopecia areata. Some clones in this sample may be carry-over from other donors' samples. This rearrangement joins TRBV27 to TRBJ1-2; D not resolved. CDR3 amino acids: CASSALLGIPYGYTF. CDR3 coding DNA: TGTGCCAGCAGTGCCCTACTCGGGATTCCCTATGGCTACACCTTC.